This TCR beta chain emerged from a study of shared clonotypes between healthy human individuals. About the study: Aged 18 to 49, the donors were a couple of women and a few men. CD4 naive and CD4 memory each took three plates per donor, while CD8 naive took two and CD8 memory one.

Positively selected for CCR7, the CD45RO-negative cells used as naive CD8 cells excluded terminally differentiated effector memory CD45RA+ cells. The study's findings and limits: Sampling included only blood; tissue repertoires likely differ.

Template for every sorted-subset replicate PCR totaled approximately 0.2 ug DNA, some 30,000 T cell genomes. Profiling relied on immunoSEQ multiplex PCR, and the TCRdb table lists in-frame clones only, not all of them. Of 760,000 or so clones listed, just over 95% are singletons. This clone showed up just once. What it recognizes is unknown. Sequences were obtained from naive CD8+ T cells sorted from blood. The clonotype originates from a man aged 25-45 years in good health.

CDR3: CASSFVIRQAASGNTIYF. CDR3 coding DNA: TGTGCCAGCAGTTTCGTTATAAGACAGGCTGCCTCTGGAAACACCATATATTTT. The chain employs TRBV28 and TRBJ1-3, with D tentatively TRBD1 (6 bases). The CDR3 extends over 18 amino acids. V was cut by 3 bases and J by 0 bases, with 18 bases left in between. CDR1 is MDHEN and CDR2 is SYDVKM in the germline V gene.